A single sample gave rise to the 6 T cell receptor beta chains below, sequenced in a study of blood T cell repertoires in COVID-19. This table comes from immunoSEQ multiplex PCR, and its TCRdb copy is limited to in-frame clones, with some not included. This sample yields about 140,000 clones, of which 87% are seen a single time; roughly 4% belongs to the top ten. The sequenced sample was peripheral blood. The origin of the receptors is a woman aged 40 to 49 with acute or convalescent COVID-19.

V usage is TRBV28 and J usage is TRBJ1-4; tentative D call: TRBD1 (6 bases). CDR3 length: 13 amino acids. Germline V gene sequence: CDR1 MDHEN, CDR2 SYDVKM. Trimming cost V 3 bases and J 7 bases, with 9 bases left between them. CDR3 in amino acids: CASSLWTVEKLFF. The CDR3 region has the DNA TGTGCCAGCAGTTTGTGGACAGTTGAAAAACTGTTTTTT.

This chain uses TRBV7-3 with TRBJ1-1; D perhaps matches TRBD1 (6 bases). Germline V CDR1 and CDR2: SGHTA, FQGTGA. V was pared by 4 bases and J by 1 base, with 10 bases between. The CDR3 runs 14 residues. The CDR3 sequence: CASSSGHANTEAFF. The CDR3 DNA follows: TGTGCCAGCAGCTCGGGACACGCGAACACTGAAGCTTTCTTT.

The genes are TRBV5-6 and TRBJ2-7, with D hard to call. This CDR3 is built from 13 residues. V lost 4 bases, J lost 11 bases, and 19 bases lay in between. The germline V gene encodes CDR1 SGHDT and CDR2 YYEEEE. CDR3 amino acids: CASSQQFEAKEYF. The CDR3 bases are TGTGCCAGCAGCCAGCAATTCGAAGCGAAGGAGTACTTC.

V is TRBV4-1 and J is TRBJ2-7; D call uncertain. V lost 4 bases to trimming and J lost 0 bases, with 10 bases between them. This CDR3 comprises 14 residues. Germline lookup yields CDR1 MGHRA and CDR2 YSYEKL. The chain's CDR3 is CASSPPWSSYEQYF. CDR3 bases: TGCGCCAGCAGCCCCCCTTGGAGCTCCTACGAGCAGTACTTC.

This rearrangement joins TRBV18 to TRBJ2-7, with unresolved D. The CDR3 is made up of 14 amino acids. The germline CDR1 and CDR2 sequences are KGHSH and LQKENI. The V end was cut by 1 base, the J end by 0 bases, with 7 bases between. This CDR3 is CASSPRHNSYEQYF. The CDR3 nucleotides read TGTGCCAGCTCACCACGTCACAACTCCTACGAGCAGTACTTC.

Only one count was recorded for this clone. The genes are TRBV6-6 and TRBJ1-1; possibly TRBD1 for D (6 bases). The CDR3 length is 15 residues. V lost 2 bases to trimming and J lost 0 bases, with 10 bases between them. Looked up from germline, CDR1 is MNHNY and CDR2 is SVGAGI (reference sequence). The CDR3: CASSYVDSLNTEAFF. CDR3 nucleotides: TGTGCCAGCAGTTACGTGGACAGTTTGAACACTGAAGCTTTCTTT.